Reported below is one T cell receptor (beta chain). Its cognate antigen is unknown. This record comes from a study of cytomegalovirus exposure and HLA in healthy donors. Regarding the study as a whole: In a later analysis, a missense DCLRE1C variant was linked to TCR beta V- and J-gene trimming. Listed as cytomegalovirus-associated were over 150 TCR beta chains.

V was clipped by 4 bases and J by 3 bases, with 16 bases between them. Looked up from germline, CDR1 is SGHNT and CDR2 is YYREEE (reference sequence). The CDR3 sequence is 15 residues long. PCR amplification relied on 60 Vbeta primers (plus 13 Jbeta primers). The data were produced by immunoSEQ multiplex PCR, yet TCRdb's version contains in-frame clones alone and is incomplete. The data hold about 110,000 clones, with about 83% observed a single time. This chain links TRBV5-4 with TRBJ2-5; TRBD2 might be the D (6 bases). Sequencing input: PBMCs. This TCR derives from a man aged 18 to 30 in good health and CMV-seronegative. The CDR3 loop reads CASSGPPGTEETQYF. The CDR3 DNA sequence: TGTGCCAGCAGCGGGCCCCCCGGGACTGAAGAGACCCAGTACTTC.